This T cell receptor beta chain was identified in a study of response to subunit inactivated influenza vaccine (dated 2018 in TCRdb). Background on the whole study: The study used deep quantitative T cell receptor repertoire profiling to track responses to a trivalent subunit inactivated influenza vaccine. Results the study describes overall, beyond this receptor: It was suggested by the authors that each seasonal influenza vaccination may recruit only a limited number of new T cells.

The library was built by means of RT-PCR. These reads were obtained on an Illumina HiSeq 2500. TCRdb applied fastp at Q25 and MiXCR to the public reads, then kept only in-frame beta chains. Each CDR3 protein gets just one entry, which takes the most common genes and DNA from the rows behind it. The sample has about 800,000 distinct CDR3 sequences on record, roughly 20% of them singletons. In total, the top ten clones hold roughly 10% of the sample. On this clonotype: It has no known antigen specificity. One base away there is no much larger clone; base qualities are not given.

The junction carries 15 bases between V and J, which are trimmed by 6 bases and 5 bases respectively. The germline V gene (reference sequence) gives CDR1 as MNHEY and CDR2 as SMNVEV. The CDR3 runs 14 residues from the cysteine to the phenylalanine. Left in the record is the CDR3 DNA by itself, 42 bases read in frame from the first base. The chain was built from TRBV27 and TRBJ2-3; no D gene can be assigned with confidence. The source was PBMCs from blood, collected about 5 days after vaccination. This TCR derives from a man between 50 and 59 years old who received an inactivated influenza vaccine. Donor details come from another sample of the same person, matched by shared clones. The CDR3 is CASSDTPVGDTQYF. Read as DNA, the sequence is TGTGCCAGCAGCGACACCCCGGTAGGAGATACGCAGTATTTT.